Below, 30 T cell receptor beta chains from the same sample are listed, as sequenced in a study of T cell repertoires and HLA-DP antigens. The repertoire was sequenced with immunoSEQ multiplex PCR; TCRdb's copy has only in-frame clones and lacks some. Among roughly 70,000 clones listed, about four fifths were seen once. The antigens for these receptors are not known. Sequenced sample: CD4+ T cells from PBMCs. Every receptor here comes from a man aged 55 to 70 in good health and CMV-seronegative.

The chain has TRBV11-2 and TRBJ2-7; 7 bases are a match to TRBD1. V lost 3 bases and J lost 1; bases outside the gene matches: 3. The CDR3 has 14 residues. Germline V lookup: CDR1 SGHAT, CDR2 FQNNGV. The CDR3 sequence: CASSLRQGSYEQYF. CDR3 DNA sequence: TGTGCCAGCAGCTTGAGACAGGGATCCTACGAGCAGTACTTC.

CDR3 nucleotides: TGCGCCAGCAGCCGGACAGAGGGGGCCGGGGAGCTGTTTTTT. This translates into CASSRTEGAGELFF. The gene calls are TRBV10-2 and TRBJ2-2; TRBD1 might be the D (6 bases). The CDR3 runs 14 residues. The germline CDR1 and CDR2 sequences are WSHSY and SAAADI. Trimming removed 6 bases at V and 6 bases at J, with 14 bases between.

V gene TRBV6-1 combines with J gene TRBJ1-2; weak D call: TRBD1 (5 bases). V was pared by 2 bases and J by 7 bases, with 14 bases between. CDR3 length equals 14 residues. Germline-derived CDR1 and CDR2 are MNHNS and SASEGT. The DNA of the CDR3 is TGTGCCAGCAGTGAAATCTCAGGGCCGTTTGGCTACACCTTC. It encodes CASSEISGPFGYTF.

V usage is TRBV7-2 and J usage is TRBJ1-6; D gene ambiguous. The germline V gene has CDR1 SGHTA and CDR2 FQGNSA. V was clipped by 1 base and J by 7 bases, with 11 bases between them. The CDR3 consists of 15 residues. CDR3: CASSLEARANSPLHF. In DNA, the CDR3 is TGTGCCAGCAGCTTAGAGGCTCGGGCGAATTCACCCCTCCACTTT.

This chain uses TRBV5-5 with TRBJ2-1; 8 nucleotides line up with TRBD1. This CDR3 is 15 amino acids long. J was trimmed by 2 bases and V by 4 bases; bases with no gene match: 5. Germline loops: CDR1 SGHKS, CDR2 YYEKEE (reference sequence). The CDR3, as DNA: TGTGCCAGCAGCGGTGCAGGGGGCGCCTACAATGAGCAGTTCTTC. Its protein is CASSGAGGAYNEQFF.

The chain employs TRBV6-5 and TRBJ2-1; D may be TRBD1 (5 bases). From germline, CDR1 is MNHEY and CDR2 SVGAGI. This CDR3 spans 12 amino acids. The V end lost 6 bases, the J end lost 9 bases, and 12 bases lay between the germline ends. The CDR3 coding sequence is TGTGCCAGCAGCTTTAGAAGGGGTGAGCAGTTCTTC. As protein: CASSFRRGEQFF.

The J gene is TRBJ2-2, the V gene TRBV21-1; the D call TRBD2 from the table was never checked on the DNA. TRBV21-1 counts as a pseudogene. The CDR3 consists of 16 residues. In nucleotides, the CDR3 is TGTGCCGGATATGGACTAGCGGGAGTACGGACCGGGGAGCTGTTTTTT. Translated: CAGYGLAGVRTGELFF.

Only one count was recorded for this clone. The rearrangement joins TRBV7-6 to TRBJ2-3; TRBD2 matches 8 bases. V lost 4 bases and J lost 2; bases outside the gene matches: 8. The CDR3 is 16 amino acids. CDR1 and CDR2 from the germline V gene are SGHVS and FNYEAQ. CDR3 sequence (DNA): TGTGCCAGCAGCTCGCAAGCGGGAGCCATCACAGATACGCAGTATTTT. It is translated as CASSSQAGAITDTQYF.

This sequence joins TRBV19 and TRBJ1-5; no definite D call. Germline CDR1 reads LNHDA; CDR2 reads SQIVND (reference sequence). V dropped 5 bases and J dropped 2 bases, with 7 bases sitting between them. The CDR3 runs to 13 residues. This CDR3 reads CASSEARNQPQHF. CDR3 bases: TGTGCCAGTAGTGAGGCACGCAATCAGCCCCAGCATTTT. The full variable domain, with the rest looked up from reference TRBV19 and TRBJ1-5, is DGGITQSPKYLFRKEGQNVTLSCEQNLNHDAMYWYRQDPGQGLRLIYYSQIVNDFQKGDIAEGYSVSREKKESFPLTVTSAQKNPTAFYLCASSEARNQPQHFGDGTRLSIL.

V and J are TRBV11-3 and TRBJ2-1; D tentatively reads TRBD1 or TRBD2 (6 bases each). V was clipped by 0 bases and J by 5 bases, with 11 bases between them. The CDR3 is 15 residues long. The germline V gene has CDR1 SGHNT and CDR2 YENEEA. CDR3 protein: CASSLDGGRDNEQFF. The CDR3 region has the DNA TGTGCCAGCAGCTTAGATGGGGGGCGGGACAATGAGCAGTTCTTC.

Comments on this clone: In the same sample, other DNA sequences code for this CDR3. V usage is TRBV9 and J usage is TRBJ2-3; no clear D gene. Per germline, CDR1 SGDLS and CDR2 YYNGEE. Trimming stripped 0 bases from V and 3 bases from J, with 5 bases between. There are 13 residues in the CDR3. The CDR3 nucleotides read TGTGCCAGCAGCGTAGTGGGGACAGATACGCAGTATTTT. Its translation: CASSVVGTDTQYF.

This clone showed up just once. The gene calls are TRBV5-6 and TRBJ2-5; perhaps TRBD1 as D (8 bases). CDR1 is SGHDT and CDR2 is YYEEEE in the germline V gene. There are 15 residues in the CDR3. The V gene lost 3 bases and the J gene lost 4 bases, with 16 bases spanning the gap. For the CDR3, the DNA is TGTGCCAGCAGCTACGGTACAGGGGGGGCAGAGACCCAGTACTTC. Its translation: CASSYGTGGAETQYF. The full variable domain, completed using reference TRBV5-6 and TRBJ2-5, is DAGVTQSPTHLIKTRGQQVTLRCSPKSGHDTVSWYQQALGQGPQFIFQYYEEEERQRGNFPDRFSGHQFPNYSSELNVNALLLGDSALYLCASSYGTGGAETQYFGPGTRLLVL.

The chain recombines TRBV9 with TRBJ2-5, with TRBD2 matching over 8 bases. Germline lookup yields CDR1 SGDLS and CDR2 YYNGEE. With V trimmed by 4 bases and J by 3 bases, 5 bases remained unmatched. The CDR3 runs to 14 residues. The CDR3 DNA reads TGTGCCAGCAGCCCCCGGCGGGGGGAAGAGACCCAGTACTTC. Amino acids: CASSPRRGEETQYF.

This chain links TRBV5-6 with TRBJ1-3, with TRBD1 identical over 8 bases. V trimming: 4 bases; J trimming: 4 bases; junction bases outside the gene matches: 4. This CDR3 spans 14 amino acids. Germline CDR1 is SGHDT and CDR2 is YYEEEE. CDR3: CASSPGGLGNTIYF. The CDR3 DNA is TGTGCCAGCAGCCCAGGGGGCCTCGGAAACACCATATATTTT.

The chain has TRBV5-1 and TRBJ1-1, with 7 bases lining up with TRBD1. This CDR3 is built from 16 residues. Germline V lookup: CDR1 SGHRS, CDR2 YFSETQ. Trimming cost V 4 bases and J 6 bases; bases outside gene matches: 15. The CDR3 DNA reads as TGCGCCAGCAGCCAAGGACAGGCCCCTGATGTGTCTGAAGCTTTCTTT. This gives the protein CASSQGQAPDVSEAFF.

This sequence joins TRBV13 and TRBJ2-7, with 8 bases aligning to TRBD2. The J segment lost 2 bases and the V segment lost 5 bases, leaving 8 bases of the junction unmatched. Germline V lookup: CDR1 PRHDT, CDR2 FYEKMQ (reference sequence). This CDR3 spans 15 amino acids. CDR3 sequence reads: CASSPREGGAYEQYV. In DNA form, the CDR3 reads TGTGCCAGCAGCCCCCGGGAGGGGGGAGCCTACGAGCAGTACGTC.

The V gene is TRBV5-1, the J gene TRBJ2-5; 9 nucleotides line up with TRBD1. After removal of 3 bases from V and 5 bases from J, the junction contained 11 bases not matched to a gene. CDR1 and CDR2 (germline): SGHRS, YFSETQ. The CDR3 is 16 amino acids. DNA for the CDR3: TGCGCCAGCAGCTGGGCCGGGACAGGGCGCGGGGAGACCCAGTACTTC. It codes for CASSWAGTGRGETQYF. Complete variable domain (other parts from reference TRBV5-1 and TRBJ2-5): KAGVTQTPRYLIKTRGQQVTLSCSPISGHRSVSWYQQTPGQGLQFLFEYFSETQRNKGNFPGRFSGRQFSNSRSEMNVSTLELGDSALYLCASSWAGTGRGETQYFGPGTRLLVL.

The table lists this clone with a count of one. The chain carries TRBV7-2 and TRBJ1-5; no reliable D call. The CDR3 has 16 amino acids. CDR1 is SGHTA and CDR2 is FQGNSA in the germline V gene. The V end was cut by 1 base, the J end by 0 bases, with 10 bases between. The CDR3 region has the DNA TGTGCCAGCAGCTTAGGTTCGAGGATTAGCAATCAGCCCCAGCATTTT. This translates into CASSLGSRISNQPQHF.

There are a few counts of this clone. The V and J genes are TRBV19 and TRBJ1-5; possible D gene TRBD1, 6 bases. Germline assignment: CDR1 LNHDA and CDR2 SQIVND (reference sequence). The CDR3 is 15 residues long. V lost 6 bases and J lost 4, with 16 bases in between. CDR3 in DNA: TGTGCCAGTAGCCTACGTTGGACAGTTAATCAGCCCCAGCATTTT. Translating it yields CASSLRWTVNQPQHF.

This chain uses TRBV4-3 with TRBJ2-3; TRBD2 matches at 7 bases. Germline values: CDR1 LGHNA, CDR2 YSLEER. The CDR3 runs to 18 residues. Trimming at V came to 0 bases and at J to 5 bases, leaving 14 bases not matched to a gene. The CDR3 nucleotides read TGCGCCAGCAGCCAAGAAGCCCTCTCCCCAGGGAGGGGAGATACGCAGTATTTT. This encodes CASSQEALSPGRGDTQYF.

This clone was counted between two and nine times. J is TRBJ2-1 and V is TRBV5-4, with 7 bases identical to TRBD1. V trimming: 1 base; J trimming: 9 bases; junction bases outside the gene matches: 10. Germline lookup yields CDR1 SGHNT and CDR2 YYREEE (reference sequence). CDR3 length equals 15 residues. The CDR3 loop is CASSLKIEGAGEQFF. The CDR3 DNA sequence: TGTGCCAGCAGCTTGAAAATTGAGGGGGCGGGTGAGCAGTTCTTC.

In the case of this clone: At one boundary the junction diverges from the germline segment, which might be a read error. The V and J genes are TRBV20-1 and TRBJ1-2; D gene unclear. CDR1 and CDR2 (germline): DFQATT, SNEGSKA (reference sequence). This CDR3 is built from 10 residues. The CDR3 DNA sequence: TGCAGTGCTGGACTTCGCTCCCCTGCCTTC. Its protein product is CSAGLRSPAF.

The chain recombines TRBV21-1 with TRBJ1-5. TRBV21-1 is reported as a pseudogene. CDR3 length: 13 residues. The CDR3 bases are TGTGCCAGCGCAGGGAGGCGCAATCAGCCCCAGCATTTT. It encodes CASAGRRNQPQHF.

The chain combines TRBV5-6 with TRBJ2-7; D is unresolved. Germline V gene data show CDR1 as SGHDT and CDR2 as YYEEEE. The CDR3 is made up of 13 amino acids. Trimming took 0 bases from V and 3 from J, leaving 7 bases between them. CDR3 amino acids: CASSLASFYEQYF. The CDR3 nucleotides are TGTGCCAGCAGCTTGGCCTCTTTCTACGAGCAGTACTTC.

The rearrangement uses TRBV5-1 and TRBJ1-2; possible D gene TRBD1, 5 bases. This CDR3 comprises 14 residues. The germline V and J ends were trimmed by 0 bases and 0 bases, with 6 bases remaining between them. Germline CDR1 reads SGHRS; CDR2 reads YFSETQ. The CDR3 DNA follows: TGCGCCAGCAGCTTGGAGGGGTCTAACTATGGCTACACCTTC. Protein sequence: CASSLEGSNYGYTF. Full variable domain (rest looked up from reference TRBV5-1 and TRBJ1-2): KAGVTQTPRYLIKTRGQQVTLSCSPISGHRSVSWYQQTPGQGLQFLFEYFSETQRNKGNFPGRFSGRQFSNSRSEMNVSTLELGDSALYLCASSLEGSNYGYTFGSGTRLTVV.

This clone showed up many times. The sample holds other DNA sequences that translate to the same CDR3. The chain recombines TRBV4-3 with TRBJ1-2; weak D call: TRBD1 (6 bases). This CDR3 is built from 13 residues. V lost 0 bases and J 8 bases, leaving 10 bases between the germline ends. Germline V gene data show CDR1 as LGHNA and CDR2 as YSLEER. CDR3 sequence reads: CASSQDYRAGYTF. The CDR3 DNA sequence: TGCGCCAGCAGCCAAGATTACAGGGCGGGCTACACCTTC.

The chain has TRBV5-1 and TRBJ2-2, with 7 positions matching TRBD1. With 0 bases clipped from V and 6 bases from J, the junction kept 5 bases outside the gene matches. The CDR3 contains 15 residues. Germline CDR1 SGHRS, CDR2 YFSETQ. The CDR3 loop reads CASSLDTGASGELFF. The CDR3 DNA reads as TGCGCCAGCAGCTTGGACACAGGGGCATCCGGGGAGCTGTTTTTT.

V and J are TRBV6-5 and TRBJ1-2; 12 positions match TRBD1. The CDR3 loop spans 16 amino acids. Germline CDR1 MNHEY, CDR2 SVGAGI. V lost 0 bases to trimming and J lost 4 bases; unmatched junction nucleotides: 3. Written as DNA, the CDR3 is TGTGCCAGCAGTTACTCGGGGACAGGGGGCGGCTATGGCTACACCTTC. Translation: CASSYSGTGGGYGYTF.

This chain connects TRBV5-6 to TRBJ1-4; D is unresolved. The ends were cut back, 2 bases at V and 3 bases at J, with 5 bases in the middle. The CDR3 runs to 13 residues. Germline CDR1 and CDR2: SGHDT and YYEEEE. CDR3 loop: CASSLPANEKLFF. The CDR3 DNA sequence: TGTGCCAGCAGCTTACCGGCTAATGAAAAACTGTTTTTT.

The chain recombines TRBV7-2 with TRBJ1-1; TRBD1 matches at 7 bases. There are 14 residues in the CDR3. V trimming: 4 bases; J trimming: 4 bases; junction bases outside the gene matches: 6. CDR1 is SGHTA, CDR2 FQGNSA, per germline. This CDR3 is CASSSRGTSTEAFF. The CDR3 coding sequence is TGTGCCAGCAGCTCCAGGGGGACCAGCACTGAAGCTTTCTTT.